The 32 T cell receptor beta chains below come from one sample, sequenced in a study of cytotoxic CD8 clonotypes in ibrutinib-treated CLL. Some clones are missing from TCRdb's copy, which holds only in-frame ones; the method was immunoSEQ multiplex PCR. Among some 350,000 clones, roughly 71% were seen once, and the ten largest hold roughly 6.8%. This specimen consisted of PBMCs, obtained after 36 months of ibrutinib treatment. The receptors here all came from a human donor with chronic lymphocytic leukemia.

V gene TRBV12-5 combines with J gene TRBJ2-2, with 7 positions matching TRBD1. Germline CDR1 LGHNT, CDR2 FRNRAP. This CDR3 is built from 17 residues. V gave up 4 bases and J gave up 5 bases; unmatched junction bases: 13. This CDR3 is CASGSPGGPLGTGELFF. The DNA for the CDR3 is TGTGCTAGTGGTTCGCCAGGGGGACCCCTTGGAACCGGGGAGCTGTTTTTT.

The chain combines TRBV11-3 with TRBJ1-1; 11 bases line up with TRBD1. CDR1 and CDR2 from the germline V gene are SGHNT and YENEEA. J gave up 1 base and V 1 base, and 5 bases lay outside the gene matches. The CDR3 is 17 residues long. The CDR3 region has the DNA TGTGCCAGCAGCTTAGGACTCGGGACAGGGGGGAACACTGAAGCTTTCTTT. Amino acids: CASSLGLGTGGNTEAFF.

V is TRBV7-3 and J is TRBJ2-3; possibly TRBD2 for D (5 bases). Trimming pared 2 bases from V and 5 bases from J, leaving 8 bases between. The CDR3 sequence is 13 residues long. Looked up from germline, CDR1 is SGHTA and CDR2 is FQGTGA. Here the CDR3 reads CASSLVAGDTQYF. DNA of the CDR3: TGTGCCAGCAGCTTAGTGGCGGGAGATACGCAGTATTTT.

The genes are TRBV7-6 and TRBJ2-7, with 13 bases fitting TRBD2. The J segment lost 2 bases and the V segment lost 4 bases, leaving 2 bases of the junction unmatched. The CDR3 is made up of 15 amino acids. CDR1 is SGHVS and CDR2 is FNYEAQ in the germline V gene. The CDR3 DNA reads as TGTGCCAGCAGCTCACTAGCGGGGGGGCCCTACGAGCAGTACTTC. As protein: CASSSLAGGPYEQYF.

The chain couples TRBV4-1 to TRBJ2-5; D remains ambiguous. The DNA end is more similar to TRBJ2-7, so the J call may be wrong. This CDR3 is built from 13 residues. Germline V gene sequence: CDR1 MGHRA, CDR2 YSYEKL. The CDR3 here is CASSLTISYEQYF. The CDR3 DNA reads TGCGCCAGCAGCCTCACGATCTCCTACGAGCAGTACTTC.

This chain connects TRBV5-1 to TRBJ2-1; TRBD2 is a possible D gene (6 bases). Trimming pared 3 bases from V and 9 bases from J, leaving 19 bases between. This CDR3 spans 15 amino acids. In germline, CDR1 is SGHRS, CDR2 YFSETQ. The CDR3 coding sequence is TGCGCCAGCAGCTGGCTAAGGCGGGATCGGGTTGAGCAGTTCTTC. Its protein is CASSWLRRDRVEQFF.

In its sample, this clone was seen a few times. The chain carries TRBV5-1 and TRBJ2-7, with TRBD1 matching over 7 bases. Germline V lookup: CDR1 SGHRS, CDR2 YFSETQ. With 4 bases clipped from V and 4 bases from J, the junction kept 14 bases outside the gene matches. CDR3 length equals 16 residues. CDR3 residues: CASSPGPRDSKYEQYF. The CDR3 DNA follows: TGCGCCAGCAGCCCCGGCCCCCGGGACAGTAAATACGAGCAGTACTTC. Supplemented by reference TRBV5-1 and TRBJ2-7, the full variable domain reads KAGVTQTPRYLIKTRGQQVTLSCSPISGHRSVSWYQQTPGQGLQFLFEYFSETQRNKGNFPGRFSGRQFSNSRSEMNVSTLELGDSALYLCASSPGPRDSKYEQYFGPGTRLTVT.

This clone was observed a handful of times. The chain links TRBV12-5 to TRBJ2-1; TRBD1 or TRBD2 may be the D gene (5 bases each). The CDR3 has 11 amino acids. CDR1 and CDR2 from the germline V gene are LGHNT and FRNRAP. V lost 6 bases and J 11 bases, leaving 11 bases between the germline ends. CDR3 sequence reads: CASGPWDQQFF. The CDR3 DNA is TGTGCTAGTGGCCCATGGGACCAGCAGTTCTTC.

The chain links TRBV2 to TRBJ1-1; tentative D call: TRBD1 (6 bases). Trimming took 5 bases from V and 4 from J, leaving 20 bases between them. CDR1 and CDR2 from the germline V gene are SNHLY and FYNNEI. The CDR3 extends over 16 amino acids. In DNA, the CDR3 is TGTGCCAGCAGTCGACGGGAAGAAGTGGGGGCCACTGAAGCTTTCTTT. It translates to CASSRREEVGATEAFF.

The chain is built from TRBV2 and TRBJ2-1, with 12 bases matching TRBD2. This CDR3 is built from 14 residues. The trim removed 8 bases at V and 4 bases at J, leaving 3 bases unmatched. Germline V gene sequence: CDR1 SNHLY, CDR2 FYNNEI. The CDR3 nucleotides read TGTGCCAGCCGACTAGCGGGGGAGTACAATGAGCAGTTCTTC. Translated: CASRLAGEYNEQFF.

This chain joins TRBV5-4 and TRBJ2-7; 8 bases fit TRBD2. The V gene end was trimmed by 2 bases and the J gene end by 7 bases; junction bases not matched to a gene: 8. This CDR3 is built from 14 residues. Germline-derived CDR1 and CDR2 are SGHNT and YYREEE (reference sequence). The CDR3 sequence is CASSLAGRAREQYF. CDR3 DNA sequence: TGTGCCAGCAGCTTAGCCGGGAGGGCCCGAGAGCAGTACTTC. The full variable domain, its missing parts supplied by reference TRBV5-4 and TRBJ2-7, is ETGVTQSPTHLIKTRGQQVTLRCSSQSGHNTVSWYQQALGQGPQFIFQYYREEENGRGNFPPRFSGLQFPNYSSELNVNALELDDSALYLCASSLAGRAREQYFGPGTRLTVT.

The genes are TRBV29-1 and TRBJ1-5, with a weak D call TRBD1 (5 bases). V was trimmed by 7 bases and J by 6 bases, leaving 16 bases between them. This CDR3 is 13 amino acids long. The V gene's germline CDR1 is SQVTM and CDR2 ANQGSEA. In DNA, the CDR3 is TGCAGCGCCCAGGGTGGGCGCGGTCAGCCCCAGCATTTT. It encodes CSAQGGRGQPQHF.

This sequence joins TRBV2 and TRBJ2-1; the D gene could be TRBD1 or TRBD2 (5 bases each). V was trimmed by 10 bases and J by 7 bases, leaving 14 bases between them. The CDR3 covers 12 residues. The V gene's germline CDR1 is SNHLY and CDR2 FYNNEI. CDR3 amino acids: CAMRGSVNEQFF. The CDR3 DNA sequence: TGTGCCATGAGGGGCTCCGTGAATGAGCAGTTCTTC.

The gene calls are TRBV21-1 and TRBJ1-1; TRBD1, the table's D call, was not compared with the DNA. TRBV21-1 is deemed a pseudogene. This CDR3 contains 17 residues. The chain's CDR3 is CASSKEDVDRENTEAFF. Written as DNA, the CDR3 is TGTGCCAGCAGCAAAGAGGATGTGGACAGGGAGAACACTGAAGCTTTCTTT.

The genes are TRBV18 and TRBJ2-1; 7 positions agree with TRBD1. The CDR3 totals 15 residues. Unmatched junction bases numbered 7, after V lost 3 bases and J lost 5 bases. CDR1 is KGHSH and CDR2 is LQKENI in the germline V gene. The CDR3 region has the DNA TGTGCCAGCTCACCCCAAATGACAGGGCACAATGAGCAGTTCTTC. Translating gives CASSPQMTGHNEQFF. Looking up the rest from reference TRBV18 and TRBJ2-1 gives the full variable domain: NAGVMQNPRHLVRRRGQEARLRCSPMKGHSHVYWYRQLPEEGLKFMVYLQKENIIDESGMPKERFSAEFPKEGPSILRIQQVVRGDSAAYFCASSPQMTGHNEQFFGPGTRLTVL.

This chain connects TRBV19 to TRBJ1-2; D may be TRBD1 (5 bases). This CDR3 is 13 amino acids long. Germline V CDR1 and CDR2: LNHDA, SQIVND (reference sequence). V was cut by 3 bases and J by 4 bases, with 9 bases left in between. CDR3 sequence: CASSIRDLYGYTF. CDR3 nucleotides: TGTGCCAGTAGTATCAGGGACCTCTATGGCTACACCTTC.

This clone is medium-sized within its sample. J is TRBJ2-7 and V is TRBV7-9; the match to TRBD1 covers 7 bases. The length of the CDR3 is 13 residues. Germline V gene sequence: CDR1 SEHNR, CDR2 FQNEAQ (reference sequence). The trim removed 6 bases at V and 2 bases at J, leaving 4 bases unmatched. The CDR3 coding sequence is TGTGCCAGCAGGAAAGGACAGGCCTACGAGCAGTACTTC. This translates into CASRKGQAYEQYF.

This rearrangement joins TRBV11-3 to TRBJ2-3, with 8 bases aligning to TRBD1. The trim removed 5 bases at V and 4 bases at J, leaving 8 bases unmatched. This CDR3 is 15 amino acids long. Germline values: CDR1 SGHNT, CDR2 YENEEA. The CDR3 nucleotides read TGTGCCAGCAGCCCAAGCAGGGGGCGAGCAGATACGCAGTATTTT. This sequence encodes CASSPSRGRADTQYF.

This clone was observed a few times. The chain employs TRBV5-1 and TRBJ2-5; D is perhaps TRBD2 (6 bases). This CDR3 is built from 14 residues. Trimming shortened V by 6 bases and J by 3 bases, and 15 bases separated the two germline ends. The germline gives CDR1 SGHRS, CDR2 YFSETQ. DNA for the CDR3: TGCGCCAGCACAGTGGGGGGTAGGGAAGAGACCCAGTACTTC. It is translated as CASTVGGREETQYF. Supplemented by reference TRBV5-1 and TRBJ2-5, the full variable domain reads KAGVTQTPRYLIKTRGQQVTLSCSPISGHRSVSWYQQTPGQGLQFLFEYFSETQRNKGNFPGRFSGRQFSNSRSEMNVSTLELGDSALYLCASTVGGREETQYFGPGTRLLVL.

The chain recombines TRBV7-9 with TRBJ1-3, with D uncertain. Germline loops: CDR1 SEHNR, CDR2 FQNEAQ (reference sequence). The CDR3 has 11 residues. Trimming took 3 bases from V and 10 from J, leaving 7 bases between them. The DNA for the CDR3 is TGTGCCAGCAGCTTTATGGAAACCATATATTTT. This sequence encodes CASSFMETIYF. The full variable domain, in which reference TRBV7-9 and TRBJ1-3 provide the parts outside the CDR3, is DTGVSQNPRHKITKRGQNVTFRCDPISEHNRLYWYRQTLGQGPEFLTYFQNEAQLEKSRLLSDRFSAERPKGSFSTLEIQRTEQGDSAMYLCASSFMETIYFGEGSWLTVV.

This chain links TRBV5-1 with TRBJ2-7, with TRBD1 identical over 9 bases. The V segment lost 2 bases and the J segment 4 bases; nucleotides outside the gene matches: 4. Germline V gene data show CDR1 as SGHRS and CDR2 as YFSETQ. The CDR3 has 14 amino acids. The CDR3 sequence: CASSFSGQGYEQYF. The CDR3 DNA is TGCGCCAGCAGCTTCAGTGGACAGGGGTACGAGCAGTACTTC.

The rearrangement uses TRBV28 and TRBJ2-3; D could derive from TRBD1 or TRBD2 (5 bases each). Per the germline V gene, CDR1 is MDHEN and CDR2 is SYDVKM. Trimming cost V 6 bases and J 4 bases, with 17 bases left between them. CDR3 length equals 15 residues. CDR3 in amino acids: CASRLGDRPADTQYF. DNA of the CDR3: TGTGCCAGCAGGTTGGGGGATAGGCCGGCAGATACGCAGTATTTT.

The chain recombines TRBV20-1 with TRBJ2-1; D is ambiguous. This CDR3 is built from 11 residues. In germline, CDR1 is DFQATT, CDR2 SNEGSKA (reference sequence). V lost 7 bases, J lost 3 bases, and 7 bases lay in between. This CDR3 is CSVRYYNEQFF. Here the CDR3 DNA reads TGCAGTGTGCGATACTACAATGAGCAGTTCTTC.

The chain has TRBV7-9 and TRBJ2-7; D ambiguous. Germline V lookup: CDR1 SEHNR, CDR2 FQNEAQ (reference sequence). V dropped 5 bases and J dropped 4 bases, with 9 bases sitting between them. The CDR3 contains 12 residues. CDR3 residues: CASSPDLYEQYF. Written as DNA, the CDR3 is TGTGCCAGCAGCCCTGACCTGTACGAGCAGTACTTC.

This clone was observed a few times. The rearrangement uses TRBV4-3 and TRBJ1-2, with TRBD1 identical over 8 bases. The germline CDR1 and CDR2 sequences are LGHNA and YSLEER. With V trimmed by 5 bases and J by 2 bases, 1 base remained unmatched. The CDR3 spans 13 residues. CDR3 amino acids: CASSRQGNYGYTF. The CDR3 nucleotides are TGCGCCAGCAGCAGACAGGGGAACTATGGCTACACCTTC.

The chain carries TRBV27 and TRBJ2-7; the match to TRBD2 covers 11 bases. The CDR3 covers 16 residues. The V and J ends lost 2 bases and 0 bases, in that order; junction bases with no gene match: 3. Germline V gene data show CDR1 as MNHEY and CDR2 as SMNVEV (reference sequence). The CDR3 region is CASSLGTSGSSYEQYF. Written as DNA, the CDR3 is TGTGCCAGCAGTTTAGGCACTAGCGGGAGCTCCTACGAGCAGTACTTC.

The chain carries TRBV13 and TRBJ2-6; maybe TRBD1 (6 bases). The germline V gene has CDR1 PRHDT and CDR2 FYEKMQ (reference sequence). The CDR3 has 16 amino acids. V was shortened by 1 base and J by 2 bases, with 9 bases between the two germline ends. The DNA for the CDR3 is TGTGCCAGCAGCTTAGAGGGGGATCCTGGGGCCAACGTCCTGACTTTC. It encodes CASSLEGDPGANVLTF.

The chain joins TRBV5-6 to TRBJ1-1; D may be TRBD1 (6 bases). With 2 bases removed from V and 7 bases from J, the gap between germline ends came to 18 bases. The CDR3 has 15 amino acids. CDR1 is SGHDT and CDR2 is YYEEEE in the germline V gene. CDR3 DNA sequence: TGTGCCAGCAGCTTAGGGGGGCCGAGGGGGTTTGAAGCTTTCTTT. Translation gives CASSLGGPRGFEAFF.

This clone has just a few counts. Here the CDR3 reads CASSPNSYEAFF. The CDR3 nucleotides read TGTGCCAGCAGCCCCAACAGTTATGAAGCTTTCTTT. The chain is built from TRBV13 and TRBJ1-1; D is unclear. Germline CDR1 and CDR2: PRHDT and FYEKMQ (reference sequence). V shed 5 bases and J shed 7 bases, with 11 bases lying between them. This CDR3 spans 12 amino acids.

The chain employs TRBV18 and TRBJ2-6, with a weak D call TRBD1 (5 bases). The CDR3 runs 18 residues. Trimming shortened V by 6 bases and J by 4 bases, and 22 bases separated the two germline ends. CDR1 is KGHSH and CDR2 is LQKENI in the germline V gene. The CDR3 DNA reads TGTGCCAGCTCGCCGCAACAGGTGGGGTCAATGGGGGCCAACGTCCTGACTTTC. This codes for CASSPQQVGSMGANVLTF.

In this sample, this clone turned up a few times. CDR3 region: CASSQDVAATSYGYTF. Here the CDR3 DNA reads TGCGCCAGCAGCCAAGATGTGGCAGCCACAAGCTATGGCTACACCTTC. V and J are TRBV4-1 and TRBJ1-2; D call uncertain. Germline CDR1 and CDR2: MGHRA and YSYEKL. V was clipped by 0 bases and J by 4 bases, with 15 bases between them. This CDR3 is built from 16 residues.

CDR3 DNA sequence: TGTGCCAGCAGCGGACTAACAACTAATGAAAAACTGTTTTTT. It specifies CASSGLTTNEKLFF. J is TRBJ1-4 and V is TRBV7-2, with unresolved D. Trimming removed 5 bases from V and 0 bases from J, with 7 bases in between. The CDR3 sequence is 14 residues long. Germline assignment: CDR1 SGHTA and CDR2 FQGNSA.